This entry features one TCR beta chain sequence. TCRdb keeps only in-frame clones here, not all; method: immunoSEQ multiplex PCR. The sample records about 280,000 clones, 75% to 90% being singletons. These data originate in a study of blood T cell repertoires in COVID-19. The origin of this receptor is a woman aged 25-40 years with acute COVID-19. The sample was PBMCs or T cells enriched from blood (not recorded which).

The CDR3 region has the DNA TGTGCCAGCAGTAGTGGCGGGGGCGGTTTTGATGGCTACACCTTC. Translating it yields CASSSGGGGFDGYTF. The chain has TRBV27 and TRBJ1-2; perhaps TRBD1 as D (6 bases). From germline, CDR1 is MNHEY and CDR2 SMNVEV (reference sequence). This CDR3 has 15 amino acids. The ends were cut back, 5 bases at V and 6 bases at J, with 19 bases in the middle.